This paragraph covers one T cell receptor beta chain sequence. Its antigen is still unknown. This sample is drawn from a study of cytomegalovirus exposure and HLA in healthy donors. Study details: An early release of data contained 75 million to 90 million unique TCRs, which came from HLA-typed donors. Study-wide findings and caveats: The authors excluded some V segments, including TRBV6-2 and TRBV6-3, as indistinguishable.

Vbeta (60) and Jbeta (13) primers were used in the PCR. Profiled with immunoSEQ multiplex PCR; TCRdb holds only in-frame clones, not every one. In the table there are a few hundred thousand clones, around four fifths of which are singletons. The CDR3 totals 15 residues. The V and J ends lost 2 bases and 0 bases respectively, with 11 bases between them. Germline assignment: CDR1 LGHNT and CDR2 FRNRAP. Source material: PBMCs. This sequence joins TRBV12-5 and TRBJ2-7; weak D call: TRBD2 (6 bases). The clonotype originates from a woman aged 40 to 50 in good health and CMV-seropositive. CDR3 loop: CASGLTSGLSYEQYF. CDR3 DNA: TGTGCTAGTGGTTTGACCTCGGGACTCTCCTACGAGCAGTACTTC.